This section outlines one T cell receptor (beta chain) sequence together with its context. This clonotype was counted many times. This clone's antigen is unknown. Base qualities are not recorded, but no much larger clone differs from it by a single base. Systemically healthy Caucasian individuals from Russia, some 38 in total and aged roughly 6 to 95 years, were included as donors. Each donor gave 9.5 to 10 milliliters of peripheral blood, drawn into EDTA-treated Vacutainer tubes. Ficoll-Paque density-gradient centrifugation was used to isolate PBMCs, with at least 6 million obtained per sample. Total RNA was extracted from PBMCs with Trizol reagent, with at least 6 micrograms obtained per sample. For every donor, an aliquot of PBMCs went through flow cytometry to measure the percentages of naive CD45RAhigh/CD27high T cells. The CDR3 goes from the cysteine to the phenylalanine over 14 residues. The only DNA kept is the CDR3, 42 bases in frame from the first base. Relative to germline, V is missing 7 bases and J is missing 6 bases, with 7 bases of the junction outside any gene match. CDR1 and CDR2, looked up from the germline V gene, are ENHRY and SYGVKD.

Library method: 5' RACE. The data were produced on an Illumina HiSeq 2500. A second PCR of roughly 7 to 11 cycles was run with a J-beta primer mix and a sample-barcoded 5' primer. A unique molecular identifier was introduced onto each TCR beta cDNA molecule by a template-switch 5' adaptor carrying 12 random nucleotides. Each sample yielded at least 3 million CDR3-containing paired-end reads. First-strand cDNA synthesis was performed from all RNA using the Mint cDNA synthesis kit, with priming by a TRBC-specific oligonucleotide. Following uracil-DNA glycosylase treatment, all cDNA underwent a first 18-cycle PCR with the universal primers M1SS and BC2_uni_R. The source study handled its data this way. For normalization, 1 million high-quality reads, each with a distinct molecular identifier, were randomly selected from each sample. Reads sharing molecular identifiers were discarded rather than binned into consensus sequences. MiTCR, run with a Q25 quality threshold and the strictest error-elimination algorithm, handled CDR3 identification, clonotype clustering and error correction. A nonparametric unseen species model using Euler transformation provided a lower-bound estimate of total TCR beta diversity. TCRdb reanalyzed the raw reads on its own, using fastp at Q25 for trimming and MiXCR for clone calling, and kept in-frame beta chains. Records with the same CDR3 protein are collapsed into one entry carrying the most frequent genes and DNA. V and J calls and clone size were set by TCRdb, not the authors. Here the sample has 1.6 million or so distinct CDR3 sequences; approximately 32% occur a single time. Approximately 11% of the sample goes to the ten largest clones.

The sample is drawn from a study of blood T cells in healthy people across ages (dated by TCRdb to the mid-2010s). A note on the overall study: In model experiments, roughly one uniquely barcoded TCR beta cDNA molecule per two T cells was captured by template switching. Using deep sequencing normalized with unique cDNA molecular identifiers, the study measured how TCR beta repertoire diversity changes with age. Donors were grouped into four age groups: young (average 16 years), middle-aged (roughly 38), aged (62) and long-lived (approximately 82). Donors of different ages were randomly distributed across sequencing lanes to avoid experimental bias. For two donors (one aged 18 to 29 and one aged 80 or older), the study analyzed two additional independent replicas of 1 million unique cDNA reads from the same blood draw. The paper's findings and limits, for the study overall: Estimates of total diversity from one million sequenced T cells were regarded as lower bounds and underestimates. Observed TCR beta diversity per million T cells fell roughly linearly with age, and a significant reduction was already apparent by age around 40. Because donor CMV infection status was unknown, age-related changes in expanded clonotypes were potentially confounded. The percentage of naive T cells measured by flow cytometry correlated strongly with observed TCR beta diversity. Bulk unsorted PBMC profiling prevented conclusive comparison of naive and antigen-experienced compartments. Compared with the aged group, the long-lived group had more naive CD4+ T cells, fewer expanded clones and increased TCR diversity, suggesting age selection.

Here the chain combines TRBV10-3 and TRBJ2-3; the central 10 bases match TRBD2. The sequenced sample consisted of blood. The source of this sequence is a woman aged 25 to 39 in good health. The sequenced DNA: TGTGCCATCACGGCTAGCGGGGGATCGGATACGCAGTATTTT. The translation is CAITASGGSDTQYF.